This TCR beta chain was recorded in a study of tumor-infiltrating lymphocytes in localized non-small cell lung cancer. Study summary: Patients included smokers and never-smokers with various histologies, some sampled after neoadjuvant chemotherapy.

The protocol was immunoSEQ multiplex PCR, while the TCRdb copy is restricted to in-frame clones and leaves out a portion. The sample consists of 16,000 or so clones, 73% of them appearing once. Study observations and caveats: Recurrence-free survival showed no association with tumor T-cell fraction. Available tissue quantity limited TCR sequencing to a patient subset.

As to this clone: Antigen: not known.

This CDR3 spans 16 amino acids. Trimming left V 0 bases short and J 0 bases short, with 9 bases between. The germline V gene has CDR1 MGHRA and CDR2 YSYEKL. The specimen was lung tumor tissue. This sequence originates from a human donor with non-small cell lung cancer. This chain uses TRBV4-1 with TRBJ1-3; D call uncertain. CDR3 loop: CASSQDQSLSGNTIYF. Here the CDR3 DNA reads TGCGCCAGCAGCCAAGATCAATCCCTCTCTGGAAACACCATATATTTT.